Shown below are 25 T cell receptor beta chains from a single sample sequenced in a study of blood T cell repertoires in COVID-19. Clones were read by immunoSEQ multiplex PCR, and TCRdb kept only the in-frame ones, dropping some. The table lists some 380,000 clones, 81% of them singletons, with more than 0.85% in the top ten. Material: peripheral blood. These TCRs come from a human donor with acute or convalescent COVID-19. The donor label of this sample is uncertain.

This clone was counted between two and nine times. The genes are TRBV23-1 and TRBJ2-7, with D possibly being TRBD2 (6 bases). TRBV23-1 is filed as an ORF, its function uncertain. V was cut by 0 bases and J by 4 bases, with 19 bases left in between. The CDR3 has 17 residues. CDR3 DNA: TGCGCCAGCAGTCAATCGGGCAGGTGCGGGGCTTCGTACGAGCAGTACTTC. Translated, it gives CASSQSGRCGASYEQYF.

The chain has TRBV5-1 and TRBJ2-7, with 12 bases aligning to TRBD2. The V gene's germline CDR1 is SGHRS and CDR2 YFSETQ. V shed 1 base, J shed 6 bases, and the junction held 5 bases outside the gene matches. The CDR3 extends over 15 amino acids. CDR3 nucleotides: TGCGCCAGCAGCTTGACTAGCGGGAGGTCGGGCGAGCAGTACTTC. It specifies CASSLTSGRSGEQYF.

The chain couples TRBV6-5 to TRBJ2-2; 8 positions agree with TRBD2. In germline, CDR1 is MNHEY, CDR2 SVGAGI. The CDR3 sequence is 14 residues long. The V and J ends lost 0 bases and 6 bases, in that order; junction bases with no gene match: 0. The chain's CDR3 is CASSYSTSAGELFF. The DNA of the CDR3 is TGTGCCAGCAGTTACTCGACTAGCGCCGGGGAGCTGTTTTTT.

V gene TRBV6-1 combines with J gene TRBJ2-7; 7 positions agree with TRBD1. This CDR3 is 14 amino acids long. CDR1 MNHNS and CDR2 SASEGT come from the germline V gene. V trimming: 1 base; J trimming: 0 bases; junction bases outside the gene matches: 0. CDR3 protein: CASSEGDSSYEQYF. The CDR3 DNA reads as TGTGCCAGCAGTGAAGGGGACAGCTCCTACGAGCAGTACTTC.

This clone has only one observation. The chain recombines TRBV7-9 with TRBJ2-7; D possibly corresponds to TRBD2 (6 bases). V lost 6 bases, J lost 7 bases, and 16 bases lay in between. CDR1 SEHNR and CDR2 FQNEAQ come from the germline V gene (reference sequence). This CDR3 region has 13 residues. The CDR3 region is CASRPTPAGEQYF. The CDR3 coding sequence is TGTGCCAGCAGACCAACTCCTGCGGGGGAGCAGTACTTC.

The CDR3 is CASSPSNRVWYGYTF. CDR3 sequence (DNA): TGCGCCAGCAGCCCCTCGAACAGGGTTTGGTATGGCTACACCTTC. The chain combines TRBV4-1 with TRBJ1-2; TRBD1 is a possible D gene (6 bases). Germline V gene sequence: CDR1 MGHRA, CDR2 YSYEKL. V shed 4 bases and J shed 5 bases, with 17 bases lying between them. There are 15 residues in the CDR3.

The chain is built from TRBV30 and TRBJ2-1, with 14 bases fitting TRBD2. The germline V gene encodes CDR1 GTSNPN and CDR2 SVGIG (reference sequence). Unmatched junction bases numbered 3, after V lost 1 base and J lost 1 base. The CDR3 sequence is 17 residues long. The CDR3 sequence is CAWSDGLAGGSYNEQFF. CDR3 DNA sequence: TGTGCCTGGAGTGATGGACTAGCGGGAGGATCCTACAATGAGCAGTTCTTC.

The chain carries TRBV21-1 and TRBJ1-2. TRBV21-1 is termed a pseudogene. The CDR3 totals 15 residues. This CDR3 reads CASRRNGDSNYGYTF. The DNA of the CDR3 is TGTGCCAGCAGACGGAACGGGGACTCTAACTATGGCTACACCTTC.

This chain joins TRBV28 and TRBJ1-3; 9 nucleotides match TRBD1. V lost 3 bases and J lost 3; bases outside the gene matches: 3. Per the germline V gene, CDR1 is MDHEN and CDR2 is SYDVKM. CDR3 length: 15 amino acids. The CDR3 DNA reads TGTGCCAGCAGTTTCACAGGGGGCGGTGGAAACACCATATATTTT. It is translated as CASSFTGGGGNTIYF.

The rearrangement links TRBV7-9 to TRBJ2-1, with TRBD1 matching 7 bases. CDR1 and CDR2 (germline): SEHNR, FQNEAQ (reference sequence). J lost 5 bases, V lost 7 bases, and 5 bases had no gene match. This CDR3 has 13 residues. The CDR3, as DNA: TGTGCCAGCAACCGAGGGACAGACAATGAGCAGTTCTTC. Residues: CASNRGTDNEQFF.

V gene TRBV7-2 combines with J gene TRBJ2-7; 7 bases map to TRBD2. The CDR3 is made up of 14 amino acids. The germline CDR1 and CDR2 sequences are SGHTA and FQGNSA. Trimming cost V 3 bases and J 3 bases; bases outside gene matches: 5. The chain's CDR3 is CASSLGGGIYEQYF. The CDR3 DNA reads as TGTGCCAGCAGCTTGGGGGGGGGAATCTACGAGCAGTACTTC.

The rearrangement links TRBV12-3 or TRBV12-4 to TRBJ1-2; TRBD1 is a possible D gene (6 bases). The CDR3 spans 13 residues. V lost 5 bases and J 6 bases, leaving 13 bases between the germline ends. CDR3 amino acids: CASSVRGWDGYTF. CDR3 nucleotide sequence: TGTGCCAGCAGTGTCAGGGGTTGGGATGGCTACACCTTC.

The rearrangement uses TRBV19 and TRBJ2-3, with D possibly matching TRBD2 (6 bases). Trimming pared 7 bases from V and 5 bases from J, leaving 19 bases between. Germline CDR1 LNHDA, CDR2 SQIVND (reference sequence). This CDR3 has 15 amino acids. CDR3 in amino acids: CASKGLGGVGDTQYF. The CDR3 DNA is TGTGCCAGTAAGGGCCTAGGCGGGGTGGGAGATACGCAGTATTTT. Full variable domain (outside the CDR3, taken from reference TRBV19 and TRBJ2-3): DGGITQSPKYLFRKEGQNVTLSCEQNLNHDAMYWYRQDPGQGLRLIYYSQIVNDFQKGDIAEGYSVSREKKESFPLTVTSAQKNPTAFYLCASKGLGGVGDTQYFGPGTRLTVL.

This rearrangement joins TRBV28 to TRBJ1-2; D unclear. Germline values: CDR1 MDHEN, CDR2 SYDVKM. The CDR3 sequence is 15 residues long. V lost 6 bases to trimming and J lost 8 bases, with 22 bases between them. CDR3 region: CASSRQMAAQPGYTF. The CDR3 coding sequence is TGTGCCAGCAGCCGACAAATGGCCGCGCAGCCGGGCTACACCTTC.

Turning to this clone: The sample has other DNA sequences that encode this CDR3 too. V is TRBV12-3 or TRBV12-4 and J is TRBJ1-3; no firm D call. CDR3 length equals 12 residues. Trimming cost V 3 bases and J 4 bases, with 4 bases left between them. CDR3 residues: CASSFGGNTIYF. CDR3 DNA sequence: TGTGCCAGCAGTTTCGGGGGAAACACCATATATTTT.

J is TRBJ1-5 and V is TRBV28; 8 bases match TRBD1. CDR1 is MDHEN, CDR2 SYDVKM, per germline. This CDR3 comprises 18 residues. Trimming at V came to 5 bases and at J to 0 bases, leaving 12 bases not matched to a gene. CDR3 amino acids: CASSRDRGLGYSNQPQHF. In nucleotides, the CDR3 is TGTGCCAGCAGTCGCGACAGGGGCCTGGGATATAGCAATCAGCCCCAGCATTTT.

This chain uses TRBV28 with TRBJ1-2; maybe TRBD1 (6 bases). Deletions cut 5 bases from V and 4 bases from J, with 14 bases between. The CDR3 is made up of 14 amino acids. Germline lookup yields CDR1 MDHEN and CDR2 SYDVKM. The CDR3 DNA reads as TGTGCCAGCAGTGTGGGGGGGGCCCGCTATGGCTACACCTTC. Translation: CASSVGGARYGYTF.

This clone has a handful of counts. The same CDR3 also results from other DNA sequences found in this sample. The rearrangement links TRBV19 to TRBJ1-2; the D gene is possibly TRBD1 (6 bases). This CDR3 comprises 14 residues. V was clipped by 4 bases and J by 0 bases, with 9 bases between them. CDR1 and CDR2 (germline): LNHDA, SQIVND (reference sequence). CDR3 coding DNA: TGTGCCAGTAGTACTTGGACAGCTAACTATGGCTACACCTTC. It specifies CASSTWTANYGYTF.

This clone has just a few counts. The V gene is TRBV6-1, the J gene TRBJ1-1, with D unresolved. The V end was cut by 1 base, the J end by 0 bases, with 9 bases between. The CDR3 totals 15 residues. Germline CDR1 reads MNHNS; CDR2 reads SASEGT. CDR3 protein: CASSEGRAVNTEAFF. The CDR3 coding sequence is TGTGCCAGCAGTGAAGGGAGGGCTGTGAACACTGAAGCTTTCTTT.

A few counts support this clone. V and J are TRBV30 and TRBJ1-2, with D unclear. The germline V gene encodes CDR1 GTSNPN and CDR2 SVGIG (reference sequence). The germline V and J ends were trimmed by 5 bases and 6 bases, with 10 bases remaining between them. The CDR3 totals 11 residues. CDR3 nucleotides: TGTGCCTGGGCGGACTTTGATGGCTACACCTTC. It yields the protein CAWADFDGYTF.

The sample holds a few counts of this clone. J is TRBJ1-5 and V is TRBV4-1; D gene ambiguous. V was pared by 2 bases and J by 7 bases, with 15 bases between. CDR3 length: 15 amino acids. The germline CDR1 and CDR2 sequences are MGHRA and YSYEKL. The CDR3 bases are TGCGCCAGCAGCCAATTCAGCCCGAGAGGGCAGCCCCAGCATTTT. It encodes CASSQFSPRGQPQHF.

This sequence joins TRBV9 and TRBJ2-3, with D possibly being TRBD2 (7 bases). Germline CDR1 and CDR2: SGDLS and YYNGEE. Trimming removed 0 bases at V and 2 bases at J, with 13 bases between. This CDR3 has 16 amino acids. CDR3 region: CASSVAGGLLTDTQYF. As DNA, the CDR3 is TGTGCCAGCAGCGTAGCGGGGGGCCTTCTCACAGATACGCAGTATTTT.

The chain is built from TRBV18 and TRBJ1-5; 7 bases are shared with TRBD1. Trimming cost V 6 bases and J 3 bases; bases outside gene matches: 8. This CDR3 has 15 residues. Germline V gene sequence: CDR1 KGHSH, CDR2 LQKENI. This CDR3 reads CASSYAGQPNQPQHF. The DNA for the CDR3 is TGTGCCAGCTCTTATGCGGGACAGCCCAATCAGCCCCAGCATTTT.

V gene TRBV7-8 combines with J gene TRBJ1-1; 8 positions agree with TRBD1. The CDR3 length is 15 residues. Germline V lookup: CDR1 SGHVS, CDR2 FQNEAQ. V shed 5 bases and J 0 bases; nucleotides not matched to a gene: 5. The CDR3 DNA reads as TGTGCCAGCAGCGTAGACAGGGGCGTGAACACTGAAGCTTTCTTT. This encodes CASSVDRGVNTEAFF. Full variable domain (outside the CDR3, taken from reference TRBV7-8 and TRBJ1-1): GAGVSQSPRYKVAKRGQDVALRCDPISGHVSLFWYQQALGQGPEFLTYFQNEAQLDKSGLPSDRFFAERPEGSVSTLKIQRTQQEDSAVYLCASSVDRGVNTEAFFGQGTRLTVV.

This clone was found once. The chain carries TRBV3-1 (or the pseudogene TRBV3-2) and TRBJ2-2; 8 nucleotides match TRBD2. J was trimmed by 13 bases and V by 2 bases; bases with no gene match: 12. The CDR3 spans 15 residues. Germline V gene data show CDR1 as LGHDT and CDR2 as YNNKEL (reference sequence). DNA of the CDR3: TGTGCCAGCAGCCAAAATGATCGACTAGCGAGGGGGCTGTTTTTT. Translating it yields CASSQNDRLARGLFF.